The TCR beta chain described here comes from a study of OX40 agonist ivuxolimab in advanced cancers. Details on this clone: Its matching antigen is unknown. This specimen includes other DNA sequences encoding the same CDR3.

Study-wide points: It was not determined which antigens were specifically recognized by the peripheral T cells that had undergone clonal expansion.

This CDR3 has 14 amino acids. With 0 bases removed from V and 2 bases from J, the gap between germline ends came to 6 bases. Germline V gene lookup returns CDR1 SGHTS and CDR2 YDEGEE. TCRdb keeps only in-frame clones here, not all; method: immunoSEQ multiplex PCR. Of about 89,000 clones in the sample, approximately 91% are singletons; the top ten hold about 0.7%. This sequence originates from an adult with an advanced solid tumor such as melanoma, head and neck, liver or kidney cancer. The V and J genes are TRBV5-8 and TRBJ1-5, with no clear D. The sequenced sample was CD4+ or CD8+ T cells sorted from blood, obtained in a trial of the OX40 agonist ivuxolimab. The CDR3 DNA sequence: TGTGCCAGCAGCTTGGGCCTAGGCAATCAGCCCCAGCATTTT. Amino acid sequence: CASSLGLGNQPQHF.